Included here is one T cell receptor beta chain sequence, with context. The antigen is undetermined. The source of the sample is a study of post-analysis software for immune sequencing data. Study-level information: Disease trajectories encompassed relapsing-remitting, secondary progressive and progressive-relapsing multiple sclerosis. Study-wide findings and caveats: Compared with controls, patients had more of five TRBV segments, including TRBV5-6, TRBV5-1 and TRBV20-1. Multiple sclerosis was associated with a significant reduction in normalized Chao1 diversity relative to controls.

The authors incorporated unique molecular identifiers into the TCR beta cDNA libraries. Each CDR3 protein is one row after TCRdb ran MiXCR on the PCR reads. The table has fewer than 850,000 distinct CDR3 sequences, about 45% seen once; the top ten hold roughly 5%. With 7 bases clipped from V and 4 bases from J, the junction kept 7 bases outside the gene matches. The CDR3 sequence is 15 residues long. The clonotype originates from a girl aged 10 to 17 with multiple sclerosis. The chain has TRBV12-3 or TRBV12-4 and TRBJ1-5, with 10 positions matching TRBD1. The source material was blood. The CDR3 DNA is TGTGCCAGCAATCCGACAGGGGGCCCTAATCAGCCCCAGCATTTT. This encodes CASNPTGGPNQPQHF.